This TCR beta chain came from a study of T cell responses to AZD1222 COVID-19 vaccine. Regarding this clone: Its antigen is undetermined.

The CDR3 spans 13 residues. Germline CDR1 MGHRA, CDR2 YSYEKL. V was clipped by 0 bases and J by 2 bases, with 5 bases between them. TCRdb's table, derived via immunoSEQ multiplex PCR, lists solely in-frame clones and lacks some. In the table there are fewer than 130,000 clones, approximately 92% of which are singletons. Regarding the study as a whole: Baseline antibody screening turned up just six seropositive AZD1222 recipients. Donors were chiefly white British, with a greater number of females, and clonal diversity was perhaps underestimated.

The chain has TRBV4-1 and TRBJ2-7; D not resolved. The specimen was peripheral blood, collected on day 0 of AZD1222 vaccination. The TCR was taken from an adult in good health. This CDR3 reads CASSQDRTYEQYF. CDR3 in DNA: TGCGCCAGCAGCCAAGACAGAACCTACGAGCAGTACTTC.